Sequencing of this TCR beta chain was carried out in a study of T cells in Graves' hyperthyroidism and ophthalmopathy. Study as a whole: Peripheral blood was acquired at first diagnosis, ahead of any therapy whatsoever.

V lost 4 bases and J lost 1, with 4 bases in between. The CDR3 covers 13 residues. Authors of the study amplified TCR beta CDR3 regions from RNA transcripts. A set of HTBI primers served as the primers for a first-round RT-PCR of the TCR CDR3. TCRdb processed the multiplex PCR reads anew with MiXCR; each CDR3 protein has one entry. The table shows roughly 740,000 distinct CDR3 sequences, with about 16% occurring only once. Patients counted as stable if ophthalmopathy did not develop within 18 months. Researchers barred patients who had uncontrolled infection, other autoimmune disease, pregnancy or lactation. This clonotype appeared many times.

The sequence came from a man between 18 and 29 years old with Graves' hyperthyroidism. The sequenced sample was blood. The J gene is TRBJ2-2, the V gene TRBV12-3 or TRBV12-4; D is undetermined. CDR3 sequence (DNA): TGTGCCAGCAGTTCTAGGAACACCGGGGAGCTGTTTTTT. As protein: CASSSRNTGELFF.